This T cell receptor (beta chain) derives from a study of OX40 agonist ivuxolimab in advanced cancers. Study as a whole: One hepatocellular carcinoma and a couple of cutaneous melanoma patients partially responded.

Assay: immunoSEQ multiplex PCR; the TCRdb copy retains only in-frame clones and omits some. The sample holds tens of thousands of clones; 80% to 85% are singletons and the top ten take around 4.3%. General study results and limits: CD8+ T cells averaged more expanded clones than CD4+.

On this clone itself: The antigen is unknown.

The specimen comprised CD4+ or CD8+ T cells sorted from blood, sampled in a trial of the OX40 agonist ivuxolimab. The sequence derives from an adult with an advanced solid tumor such as melanoma, head and neck, liver or kidney cancer.

The DNA for the CDR3 is TGTGCCATCAGTGAGTCTCAGGGGTCAGAGACCCAGTACTTC. It translates to CAISESQGSETQYF. The rearrangement joins TRBV10-3 to TRBJ2-5; D is possibly TRBD1 (6 bases). Per germline, CDR1 ENHRY and CDR2 SYGVKD. The CDR3 covers 14 residues. The ends were cut back, 0 bases at V and 4 bases at J, with 9 bases in the middle.